This T cell receptor beta chain stems from a study of blood T cell repertoires in COVID-19. Study context: COVID-19 samples from acute and convalescent phases originated in the United States, Italy and Spain. T cells, B-cell-depleted T cells, or PBMCs provided the cDNA or gDNA that served as material.

Per the study methods: Reference gene primers were amplified, and this amplification served to estimate nucleated cell counts. Data came from immunoSEQ multiplex PCR; TCRdb stores just in-frame clones and leaves some out. The DNA was the basis for D and trimming; V, J and clone size are from that table. The sample lists about 230,000 clones; over 65% were seen once. Germline V gene sequence: CDR1 KGHSH, CDR2 LQKENI. There are 13 residues in the CDR3. The V and J ends lost 8 bases and 5 bases respectively, with 16 bases between them. The receptor was isolated from a woman aged 70 to 79 with active or convalescent COVID-19. The rearrangement links TRBV18 to TRBJ2-7; perhaps TRBD2 as D (7 bases). Sequenced material: peripheral blood. The CDR3, as DNA: TGTGCCAGCCGATGGGGGGGCTACCACGAGCAGTACTTC. Its translation is CASRWGGYHEQYF. The full variable domain, its missing parts supplied by reference TRBV18 and TRBJ2-7, is NAGVMQNPRHLVRRRGQEARLRCSPMKGHSHVYWYRQLPEEGLKFMVYLQKENIIDESGMPKERFSAEFPKEGPSILRIQQVVRGDSAAYFCASRWGGYHEQYFGPGTRLTVT.